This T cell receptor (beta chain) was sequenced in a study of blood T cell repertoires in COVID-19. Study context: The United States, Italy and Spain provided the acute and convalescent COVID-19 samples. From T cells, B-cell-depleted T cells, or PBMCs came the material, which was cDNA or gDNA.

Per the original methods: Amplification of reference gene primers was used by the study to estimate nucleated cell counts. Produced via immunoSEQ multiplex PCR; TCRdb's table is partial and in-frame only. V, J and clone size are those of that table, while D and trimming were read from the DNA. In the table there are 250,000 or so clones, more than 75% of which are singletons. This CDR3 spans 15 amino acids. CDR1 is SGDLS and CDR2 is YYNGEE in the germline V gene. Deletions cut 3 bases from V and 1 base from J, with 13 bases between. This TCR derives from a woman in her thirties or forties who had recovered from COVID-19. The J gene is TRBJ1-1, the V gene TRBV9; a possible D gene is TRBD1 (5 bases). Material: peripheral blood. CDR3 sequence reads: CASSARAGWNTEAFF. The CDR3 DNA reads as TGTGCCAGCAGCGCCAGAGCAGGGTGGAACACTGAAGCTTTCTTT.